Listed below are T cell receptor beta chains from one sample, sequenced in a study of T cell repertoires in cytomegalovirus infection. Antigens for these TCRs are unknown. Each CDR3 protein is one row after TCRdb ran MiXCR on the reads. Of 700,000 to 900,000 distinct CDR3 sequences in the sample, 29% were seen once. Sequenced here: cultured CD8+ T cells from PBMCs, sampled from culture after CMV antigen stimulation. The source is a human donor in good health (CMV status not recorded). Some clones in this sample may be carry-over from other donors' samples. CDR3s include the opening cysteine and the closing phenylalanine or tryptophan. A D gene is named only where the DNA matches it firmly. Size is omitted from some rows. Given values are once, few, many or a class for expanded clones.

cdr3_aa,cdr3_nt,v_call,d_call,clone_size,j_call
CASSYSSDRGYNSPLHF,TGTGCCAGCAGTTACTCCTCGGACAGGGGATATAATTCACCCCTCCACTTT,TRBV6-5,TRBD1,.,TRBJ1-6
CASTADRIGYTF,TGTGCCAGCACCGCGGACAGGATCGGCTACACCTTC,TRBV25-1,TRBD1,.,TRBJ1-2
CASSLGGPGDGYTF,TGTGCCAGCAGTCTGGGCGGGCCGGGGGATGGCTACACCTTC,TRBV12-3/TRBV12-4,.,many,TRBJ1-2
CASSFPLNTEAFF,TGTGCCAGCAGTTTTCCGTTGAACACTGAAGCTTTCTTT,TRBV28,.,many,TRBJ1-1
CASSFGASDYNEQFF,TGTGCCAGCAGCTTCGGGGCTTCAGACTACAATGAGCAGTTCTTC,TRBV5-4,.,.,TRBJ2-1
CASSPGGGGHQETQYF,TGTGCCAGCAGCCCCGGGGGGGGAGGTCATCAAGAGACCCAGTACTTC,TRBV7-6,TRBD2,many,TRBJ2-5
CASSLEQGIYYEQYF,TGTGCCAGCAGCTTAGAGCAGGGGATCTACTACGAGCAGTACTTC,TRBV7-8,.,many,TRBJ2-7
CASSAGQTEAFF,TGTGCCAGCAGCGCGGGACAAACTGAAGCTTTCTTT,TRBV7-6,.,many,TRBJ1-1
CASSEKRAGATGELFF,TGTGCCAGCAGTGAAAAGAGGGCAGGGGCCACCGGGGAGCTGTTTTTT,TRBV6-1,.,.,TRBJ2-2
CASSSRGGTSGYNEQFF,TGTGCCAGCAGCTCCCGAGGGGGGACTAGCGGTTACAATGAGCAGTTCTTC,TRBV7-6,TRBD2,many,TRBJ2-1
CSARGSWDSNQPQHF,TGCAGTGCTAGAGGTTCATGGGATAGCAATCAGCCCCAGCATTTT,TRBV20-1,.,.,TRBJ1-5
CASSSVSGGPFYEQYF,TGTGCCAGCAGCTCGGTGAGCGGGGGGCCTTTCTACGAGCAGTACTTC,TRBV7-2,TRBD2,many,TRBJ2-7
CASSPTGNYNEQFF,TGTGCCAGCAGCCCGACAGGGAACTACAATGAGCAGTTCTTC,TRBV7-9,TRBD1,.,TRBJ2-1
CASTLTTGSNTEAFF,TGTGCCAGCACCTTAACGACAGGCTCGAACACTGAAGCTTTCTTT,TRBV7-2,.,.,TRBJ1-1
CASSQWGGGTDTQYF,TGTGCCAGCAGCCAATGGGGAGGGGGCACAGATACGCAGTATTTT,TRBV4-2,TRBD2,.,TRBJ2-3
CASSPRTGRNEQFF,TGTGCCAGCAGCCCGAGGACAGGGCGCAATGAGCAGTTCTTC,TRBV7-4,TRBD1,.,TRBJ2-1
CASSSGVGSREKLFF,TGTGCTAGCAGTTCAGGTGTCGGAAGTAGGGAAAAACTGTTTTTT,TRBV12-3/TRBV12-4,.,.,TRBJ1-4
CASSPKEERETQYF,TGTGCCAGCAGCCCCAAAGAGGAAAGAGAGACCCAGTACTTC,TRBV7-9,.,many,TRBJ2-5
CASSVGNRGFTDTQYF,TGTGCCAGCAGCGTAGGGAACAGGGGTTTCACAGATACGCAGTATTTT,TRBV9,TRBD1,.,TRBJ2-3
CASSLAQPGVGYTF,TGTGCCAGCAGCTTAGCCCAGCCTGGTGTAGGCTACACCTTC,TRBV7-9,.,.,TRBJ1-2
CASSDPGGLIDSPLHF,TGTGCCAGCAGTGATCCCGGGGGTCTAATCGATTCACCCCTCCACTTT,TRBV2,.,.,TRBJ1-6
CASSPQGFSYNEQFF,TGTGCCAGCAGTCCTCAGGGGTTTTCCTACAATGAGCAGTTCTTC,TRBV6-5,.,.,TRBJ2-1
CASSLGKGDYNEQFF,TGTGCCAGCAGCTTAGGGAAGGGGGACTACAATGAGCAGTTCTTC,TRBV13,.,.,TRBJ2-1
CASGGGLYNSPLHF,TGTGCCAGCGGGGGTGGTCTTTATAATTCACCCCTCCACTTT,TRBV27,.,few,TRBJ1-6
CASSLGPFTGGSTDTQYF,TGTGCCAGCAGTTTAGGGCCTTTTACAGGGGGTAGCACAGATACGCAGTATTTT,TRBV27,TRBD1,few,TRBJ2-3
CASSETDSYNSPLHF,TGTGCCAGCAGTGAAACAGACTCCTATAATTCACCCCTCCACTTT,TRBV25-1,.,.,TRBJ1-6
CASSFDGGSPGELFF,TGTGCCAGCAGCTTTGACGGGGGTTCTCCGGGGGAGCTGTTTTTT,TRBV7-9,.,few,TRBJ2-2
CSATGTGVSPLHF,TGCAGTGCTACCGGGACAGGGGTCTCACCCCTCCACTTT,TRBV20-1,TRBD1,.,TRBJ1-6
CATSDTSAAQAGELFF,TGTGCCACCAGTGATACCTCAGCGGCGCAGGCCGGGGAGCTGTTTTTT,TRBV24-1,.,few,TRBJ2-2
CASSPAGNAYNEQFF,TGTGCCAGCAGCCCAGCGGGGAACGCCTACAATGAGCAGTTCTTC,TRBV11-2,TRBD2,many,TRBJ2-1
CSAREKGYSNQPQHF,TGCAGTGCTAGAGAGAAGGGTTATAGCAATCAGCCCCAGCATTTT,TRBV20-1,.,.,TRBJ1-5
CASSLWRGANYEQYF,TGTGCCAGCAGCTTATGGAGAGGAGCTAACTACGAGCAGTACTTC,TRBV11-1,.,many,TRBJ2-7
CASRTSGGDEQFF,TGTGCCAGCCGGACTAGCGGGGGGGATGAGCAGTTCTTC,TRBV6-5,TRBD2,.,TRBJ2-1
CATSGHPGQGSTGELFF,TGTGCCACCAGTGGCCACCCGGGACAGGGGTCCACCGGGGAGCTGTTTTTT,TRBV24-1,TRBD1,few,TRBJ2-2
CASSPGLAKGEQFF,TGTGCCAGCAGTCCGGGACTAGCGAAGGGTGAGCAGTTCTTC,TRBV6-5,TRBD2,.,TRBJ2-1
CSVEDLKNEQFF,TGCAGCGTTGAAGATCTGAAAAATGAGCAGTTCTTC,TRBV29-1,.,.,TRBJ2-1
CASGGEANYGYTF,TGTGCCAGCGGGGGAGAAGCTAACTATGGCTACACCTTC,TRBV19,.,.,TRBJ1-2
CASSWGQGPLEQFF,TGTGCCAGCAGCTGGGGTCAGGGCCCCCTCGAGCAGTTCTTC,TRBV7-9,.,many,TRBJ2-1
CATSDLHLGPGQGNTGELFF,TGTGCCACCAGTGATTTGCATTTAGGACCCGGACAGGGTAACACCGGGGAGCTGTTTTTT,TRBV24-1,TRBD1,many,TRBJ2-2
CSARTSGNEQFF,TGCAGTGCTAGAACTAGCGGCAATGAGCAGTTCTTC,TRBV20-1,TRBD2,.,TRBJ2-1
CASRPDIFDYGYTF,TGTGCCAGCAGGCCCGACATATTTGACTATGGCTACACCTTC,TRBV27,.,few,TRBJ1-2
CASSIEGLAEGSEQFF,TGTGCCAGTAGTATAGAGGGACTAGCTGAGGGCAGTGAGCAGTTCTTC,TRBV19,TRBD2,.,TRBJ2-1
CASSNGQGKEKLFF,TGTGCCAGCAGCAACGGACAGGGCAAAGAAAAACTGTTTTTT,TRBV5-4,TRBD1,.,TRBJ1-4
CASSYSTGSSYNEQFF,TGTGCCAGCAGTTACTCCACAGGGAGCTCCTACAATGAGCAGTTCTTC,TRBV6-5,.,.,TRBJ2-1
CASKDTSTEAFF,TGTGCCAGCAAAGACACCTCCACTGAAGCTTTCTTT,TRBV6-2/TRBV6-3,.,.,TRBJ1-1
CASTDNGNTIYF,TGCGCCAGCACCGACAATGGAAACACCATATATTTT,TRBV10-2,.,.,TRBJ1-3
CASSYERSRVDQPQHF,TGTGCCAGCAGTTACGAACGATCCAGGGTGGATCAGCCCCAGCATTTT,TRBV6-2/TRBV6-3,.,few,TRBJ1-5
CASSSSLGGDRPSTDTQYF,TGTGCCAGCAGCTCGAGTTTGGGGGGGGACCGACCTAGCACAGATACGCAGTATTTT,TRBV9,TRBD2,few,TRBJ2-3
CASGREGAANEKLFF,TGTGCCAGCGGCCGCGAAGGGGCAGCTAATGAAAAACTGTTTTTT,TRBV6-5,.,few,TRBJ1-4
CATRGIRGANYGYTF,TGTGCCACCCGCGGAATCAGGGGAGCTAACTATGGCTACACCTTC,TRBV6-5,.,.,TRBJ1-2